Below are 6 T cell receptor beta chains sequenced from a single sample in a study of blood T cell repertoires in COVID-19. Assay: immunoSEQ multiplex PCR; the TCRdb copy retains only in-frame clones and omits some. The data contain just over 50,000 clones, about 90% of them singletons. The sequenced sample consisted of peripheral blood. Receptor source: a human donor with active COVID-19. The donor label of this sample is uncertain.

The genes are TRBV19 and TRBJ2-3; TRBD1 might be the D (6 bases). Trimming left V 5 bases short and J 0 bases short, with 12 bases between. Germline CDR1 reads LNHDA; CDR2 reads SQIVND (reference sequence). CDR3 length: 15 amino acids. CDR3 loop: CASSRTGLSTDTQYF. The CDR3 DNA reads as TGTGCCAGTAGTCGAACAGGGTTAAGCACAGATACGCAGTATTTT.

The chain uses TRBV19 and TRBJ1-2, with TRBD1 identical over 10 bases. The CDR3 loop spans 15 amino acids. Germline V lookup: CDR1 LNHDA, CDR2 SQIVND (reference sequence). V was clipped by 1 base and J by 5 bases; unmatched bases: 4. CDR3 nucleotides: TGTGCCAGTAGTATAGGACAGGGGGCAAAATATGGCTACACCTTC. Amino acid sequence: CASSIGQGAKYGYTF.

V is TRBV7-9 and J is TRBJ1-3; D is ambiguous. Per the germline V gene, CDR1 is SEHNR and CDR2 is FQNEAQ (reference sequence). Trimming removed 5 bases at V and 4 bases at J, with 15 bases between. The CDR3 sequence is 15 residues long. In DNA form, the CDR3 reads TGTGCCAGCAGCGCTTACCGGGTCCTAGGAAACACCATATATTTT. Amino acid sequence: CASSAYRVLGNTIYF.

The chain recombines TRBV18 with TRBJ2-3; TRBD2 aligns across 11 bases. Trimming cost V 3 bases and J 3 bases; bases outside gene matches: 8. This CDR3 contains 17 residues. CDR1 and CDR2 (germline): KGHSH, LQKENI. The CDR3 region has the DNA TGTGCCAGCTCACCCTCAAGGACTAGCGGGCGAACAGATACGCAGTATTTT. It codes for CASSPSRTSGRTDTQYF. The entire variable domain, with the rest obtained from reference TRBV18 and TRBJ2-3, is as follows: NAGVMQNPRHLVRRRGQEARLRCSPMKGHSHVYWYRQLPEEGLKFMVYLQKENIIDESGMPKERFSAEFPKEGPSILRIQQVVRGDSAAYFCASSPSRTSGRTDTQYFGPGTRLTVL.

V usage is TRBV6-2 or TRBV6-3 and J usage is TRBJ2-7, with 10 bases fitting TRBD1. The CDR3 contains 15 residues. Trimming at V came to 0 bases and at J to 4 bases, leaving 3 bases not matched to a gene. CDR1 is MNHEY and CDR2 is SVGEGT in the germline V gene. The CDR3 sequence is CASSYSWTGGYEQYF. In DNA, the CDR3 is TGTGCCAGCAGTTACTCCTGGACAGGGGGGTACGAGCAGTACTTC.

The CDR3: CASSELGGYTF. In nucleotides, the CDR3 is TGCGCCAGCAGTGAGTTGGGCGGCTACACCTTC. This rearrangement joins TRBV10-1 to TRBJ1-2; D is uncertain. In germline, CDR1 is WNHNN, CDR2 SYGVQD (reference sequence). V shed 1 base and J shed 8 bases, with 5 bases lying between them. The CDR3 totals 11 residues.